The clone carrying this T cell receptor (beta chain) was counted at least ten times. This sample is drawn from a study of spatial heterogeneity in lung cancer. Time point denoted: blood at routine non-recurrence follow-up after resection. TCRdb passed the 5' RACE reads through MiXCR, listing each CDR3 protein once. The sample lists approximately 41,000 distinct CDR3 sequences, over 9.5% occurring once. Material: PBMCs, obtained at follow-up. The receptor was isolated from a female donor with early-stage non-small cell lung cancer.

As DNA, the CDR3 is TGTGCCAGCGAGAACCTCAGGGAAGCTGCGGACGAGCAGTACTTC. This translates into CASENLREAADEQYF. The V and J genes are TRBV21-1 and TRBJ2-7; TRBD1 is the table's D call and was not checked against the DNA. TRBV21-1 is flagged as a pseudogene. The CDR3 is 15 amino acids.